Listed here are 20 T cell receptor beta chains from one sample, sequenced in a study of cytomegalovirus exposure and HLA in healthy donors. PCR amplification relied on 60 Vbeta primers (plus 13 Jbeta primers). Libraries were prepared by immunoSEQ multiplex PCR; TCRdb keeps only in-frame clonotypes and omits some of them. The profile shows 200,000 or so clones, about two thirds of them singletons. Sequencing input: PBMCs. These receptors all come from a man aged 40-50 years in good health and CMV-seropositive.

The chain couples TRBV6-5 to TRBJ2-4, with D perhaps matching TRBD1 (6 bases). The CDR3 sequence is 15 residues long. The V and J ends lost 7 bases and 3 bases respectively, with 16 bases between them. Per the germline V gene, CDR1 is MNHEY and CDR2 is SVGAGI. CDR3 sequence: CASKGSGANKNIQYF. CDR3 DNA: TGTGCCAGCAAGGGGTCAGGGGCAAACAAAAACATTCAGTACTTC.

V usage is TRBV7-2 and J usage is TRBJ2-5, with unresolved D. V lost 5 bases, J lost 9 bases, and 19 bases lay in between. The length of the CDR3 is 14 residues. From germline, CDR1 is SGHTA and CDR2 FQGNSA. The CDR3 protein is CASSPSGAVWAQYF. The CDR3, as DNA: TGTGCCAGCAGCCCCTCGGGTGCGGTTTGGGCCCAGTACTTC.

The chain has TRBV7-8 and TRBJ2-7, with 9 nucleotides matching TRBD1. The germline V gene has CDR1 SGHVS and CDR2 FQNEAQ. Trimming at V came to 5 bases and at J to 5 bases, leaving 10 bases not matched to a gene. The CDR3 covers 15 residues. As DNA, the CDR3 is TGTGCCAGCAGCGCCCTTCAACAGGGGGCTAACGAGCAGTACTTC. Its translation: CASSALQQGANEQYF.

CDR3 amino acids: CSVRRAETQYF. The CDR3 DNA reads TGCAGCGTTCGGAGGGCAGAGACCCAGTACTTC. The chain is built from TRBV29-1 and TRBJ2-5, with D perhaps TRBD2 (6 bases). CDR1 SQVTM and CDR2 ANQGSEA come from the germline V gene. The CDR3 is 11 amino acids. Trimming cost V 5 bases and J 4 bases, with 8 bases left between them.

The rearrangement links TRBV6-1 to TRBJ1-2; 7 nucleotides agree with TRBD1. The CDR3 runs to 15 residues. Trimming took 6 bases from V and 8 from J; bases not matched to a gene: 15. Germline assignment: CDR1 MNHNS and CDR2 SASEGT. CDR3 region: CASSESAGGIYGYTF. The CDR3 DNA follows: TGTGCCAGCAGCGAGTCGGCAGGGGGGATCTACGGCTACACCTTC.

CDR3 region: CASSQTGTLNTGELFF. In nucleotides, the CDR3 is TGTGCCAGCAGCCAAACAGGGACCTTGAACACCGGGGAGCTGTTTTTT. The gene calls are TRBV4-2 and TRBJ2-2, with D perhaps matching TRBD1 (6 bases). The CDR3 spans 16 residues. CDR1 and CDR2 from the germline V gene are LGHNA and YNFKEQ. Trimming removed 2 bases from V and 1 base from J, with 11 bases in between.

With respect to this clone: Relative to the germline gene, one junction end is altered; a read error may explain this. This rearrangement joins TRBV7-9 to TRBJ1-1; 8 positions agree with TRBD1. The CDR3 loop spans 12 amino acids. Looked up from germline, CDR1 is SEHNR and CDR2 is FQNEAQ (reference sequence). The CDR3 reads CSSSPTGAEAFF. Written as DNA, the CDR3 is TGTTCCAGCAGCCCGACAGGGGCTGAAGCTTTCTTT.

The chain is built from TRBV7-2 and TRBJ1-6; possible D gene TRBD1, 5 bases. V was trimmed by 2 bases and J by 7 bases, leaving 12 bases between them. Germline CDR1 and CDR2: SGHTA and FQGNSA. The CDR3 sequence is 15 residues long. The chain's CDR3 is CASSLQGLGNSPLHF. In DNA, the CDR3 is TGTGCCAGCAGCTTACAGGGCCTAGGGAATTCACCCCTCCACTTT.

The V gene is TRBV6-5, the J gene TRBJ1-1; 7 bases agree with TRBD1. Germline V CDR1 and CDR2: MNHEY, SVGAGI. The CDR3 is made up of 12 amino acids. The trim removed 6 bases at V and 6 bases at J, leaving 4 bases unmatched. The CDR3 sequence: CASRGTAAEAFF. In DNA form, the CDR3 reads TGTGCCAGCAGGGGGACAGCAGCTGAAGCTTTCTTT.

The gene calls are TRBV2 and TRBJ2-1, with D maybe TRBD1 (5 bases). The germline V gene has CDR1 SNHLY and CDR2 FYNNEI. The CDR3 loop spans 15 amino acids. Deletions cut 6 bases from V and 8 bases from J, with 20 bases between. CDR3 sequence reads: CASRQDQPPDHEQFF. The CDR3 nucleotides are TGTGCCAGCAGACAGGACCAACCCCCGGATCATGAGCAGTTCTTC.

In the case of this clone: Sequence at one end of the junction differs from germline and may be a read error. The CDR3 nucleotides are TGTGCCAGCAGCCCCCCCGAGGCCTTC. It specifies CASSPPEAF. The chain joins TRBV11-2 to TRBJ1-2; D is uncertain. CDR1 is SGHAT and CDR2 is FQNNGV in the germline V gene. The CDR3 spans 9 residues.

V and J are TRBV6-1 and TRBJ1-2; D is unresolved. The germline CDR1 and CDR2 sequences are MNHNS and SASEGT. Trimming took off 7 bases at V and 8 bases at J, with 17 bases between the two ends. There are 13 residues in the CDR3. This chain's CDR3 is CASTQRRVDGYTF. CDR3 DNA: TGTGCCAGCACCCAAAGGAGGGTTGACGGCTACACCTTC.

Here the CDR3 reads CATRGQGDVYEQYF. The CDR3, as DNA: TGTGCCACGAGGGGACAGGGGGATGTCTACGAGCAGTACTTC. The J gene is TRBJ2-7, the V gene TRBV5-6; 11 nucleotides match TRBD1. The trim removed 9 bases at V and 3 bases at J, leaving 8 bases unmatched. Germline CDR1 SGHDT, CDR2 YYEEEE. The CDR3 length is 14 residues.

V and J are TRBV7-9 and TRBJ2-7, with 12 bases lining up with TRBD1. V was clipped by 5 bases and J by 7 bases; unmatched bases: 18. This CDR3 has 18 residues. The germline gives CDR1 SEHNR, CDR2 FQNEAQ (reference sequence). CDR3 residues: CASSPSFEGDRGLREQYF. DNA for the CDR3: TGTGCCAGCAGCCCCTCTTTTGAGGGGGACAGGGGGCTAAGGGAGCAGTACTTC.

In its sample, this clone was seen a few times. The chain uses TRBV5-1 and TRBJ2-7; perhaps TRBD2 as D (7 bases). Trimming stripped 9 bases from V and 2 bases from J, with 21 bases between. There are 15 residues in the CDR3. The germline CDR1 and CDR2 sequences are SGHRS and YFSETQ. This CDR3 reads CAILRGGGETYEQYF. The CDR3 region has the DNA TGCGCCATCCTCAGAGGGGGGGGTGAGACCTACGAGCAGTACTTC. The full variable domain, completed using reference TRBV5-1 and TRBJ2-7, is KAGVTQTPRYLIKTRGQQVTLSCSPISGHRSVSWYQQTPGQGLQFLFEYFSETQRNKGNFPGRFSGRQFSNSRSEMNVSTLELGDSALYLCAILRGGGETYEQYFGPGTRLTVT.

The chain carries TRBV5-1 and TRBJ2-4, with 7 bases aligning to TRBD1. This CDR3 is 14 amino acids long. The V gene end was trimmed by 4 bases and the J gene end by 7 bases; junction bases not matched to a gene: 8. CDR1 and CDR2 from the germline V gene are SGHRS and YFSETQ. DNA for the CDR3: TGCGCCAGCAGCGCCTGGACAGGCCGGAACATTCAGTACTTC. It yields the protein CASSAWTGRNIQYF.

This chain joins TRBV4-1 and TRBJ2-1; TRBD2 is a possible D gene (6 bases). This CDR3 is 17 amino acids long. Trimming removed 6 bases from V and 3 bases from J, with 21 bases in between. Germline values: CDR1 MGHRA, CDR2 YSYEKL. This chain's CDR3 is CASSWGVPSHFYNEQFF. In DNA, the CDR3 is TGCGCCAGCAGTTGGGGGGTTCCTTCACACTTCTACAATGAGCAGTTCTTC.

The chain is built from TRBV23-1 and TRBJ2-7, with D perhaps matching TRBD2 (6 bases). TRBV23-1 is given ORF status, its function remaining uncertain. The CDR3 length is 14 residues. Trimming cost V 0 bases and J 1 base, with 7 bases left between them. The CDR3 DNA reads TGCGCCAGCAGTCAATCGGGGAGGTCCTACGAGCAGTACTTC. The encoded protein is CASSQSGRSYEQYF.

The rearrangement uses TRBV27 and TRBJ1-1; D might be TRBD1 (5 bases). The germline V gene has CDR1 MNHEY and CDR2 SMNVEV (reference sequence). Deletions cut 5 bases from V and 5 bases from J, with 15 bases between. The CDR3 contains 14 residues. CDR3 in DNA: TGTGCCAGCAGTGGTCTAGGGGCGCGTACTGAAGCTTTCTTT. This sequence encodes CASSGLGARTEAFF.

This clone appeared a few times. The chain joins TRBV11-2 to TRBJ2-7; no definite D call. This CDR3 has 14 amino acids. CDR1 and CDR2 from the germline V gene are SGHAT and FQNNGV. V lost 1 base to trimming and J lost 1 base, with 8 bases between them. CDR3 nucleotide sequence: TGTGCCAGCAGCTTAGGAACAGCTTCCTACGAGCAGTACTTC. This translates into CASSLGTASYEQYF.